What follows is one TCR beta chain and its context. No antigen is known for it. No much larger clone is present one base from it, and per-base qualities are unavailable. The library was generated by 5' RACE. Sequencer: Illumina HiSeq 2500. A second about 7 to 11 cycle PCR used a sample-barcoded 5' primer and a J-beta primer mix. A unique molecular identifier was introduced onto each TCR beta cDNA molecule by a template-switch 5' adaptor carrying 12 random nucleotides. Each sample yielded at least 3 million CDR3-containing paired-end reads. All of the RNA was converted into first-strand cDNA using the Mint cDNA synthesis kit, with a TRBC-specific oligonucleotide serving as the primer. Following uracil-DNA glycosylase treatment, a first 18-cycle PCR with universal primers M1SS and BC2_uni_R was performed on all cDNA. The paper's processing steps were these. For normalization, 1 million high-quality reads, each with a distinct molecular identifier, were randomly selected from each sample. Instead of being binned into consensus sequences, reads that shared molecular identifiers were thrown out. MiTCR, with a Q25 quality threshold and the strictest error-elimination algorithm, was used for CDR3 identification, clonotype clustering and error correction. A nonparametric unseen species model using Euler transformation provided a lower-bound estimate of total TCR beta diversity. Starting from the raw public reads, TCRdb applied fastp trimming at Q25, assembled clones with MiXCR and retained in-frame beta chains. When rows share a CDR3 protein, they turn into one entry using the most common DNA and genes. The V and J calls come from TCRdb's annotation, not from the publication. The sample table contains about 780,000 distinct CDR3 sequences; only one count was recorded for under 30% of them. The ten largest clonotypes hold 2.5% to 3.5% of the sample.

CDR1 SQVTM and CDR2 ANQGSEA are derived from the germline V gene. V is cut by 0 bases and J by 2 bases, and the space between the germline ends is 19 bases. From its cysteine to its phenylalanine, the CDR3 spans 17 amino acids. Only the CDR3 part of the read is kept: 51 bases, read in frame from the first base. This sample is drawn from a study of blood T cells in healthy people across ages (dated by TCRdb to between 2014 and 2016). The study in broad terms: Template switching captured roughly one uniquely barcoded TCR beta cDNA molecule per two T cells in model experiments. To track age-related changes in TCR beta repertoire diversity, the study relied on deep sequencing normalized with unique cDNA molecular identifiers. Four age groups were formed from the donors: young (average about 16 years), middle-aged (approximately 40), aged (roughly 56) and long-lived (more than 75). Two additional independent replicas of 1 million unique cDNA reads from the same blood draw were analyzed for two donors (one aged 18 to 30 and one aged 80 or older). Here is what the overall study found, with its caveats: As age increased, observed TCR beta diversity per million T cells dropped in a roughly linear way, and a significant reduction was already evident by age around 41. Compared with the aged group, the long-lived group had more naive CD4+ T cells, fewer expanded clones and increased TCR diversity, suggesting age selection. Since profiling was done on bulk unsorted PBMCs, naive and antigen-experienced compartments could not be conclusively compared. Estimates of total diversity based on one million sequenced T cells were regarded as lower bounds and as underestimates. The CMV infection status of donors was not known, potentially confounding age-related changes in expanded clonotypes. A strong correlation was found between observed TCR beta diversity and the percentage of naive T cells measured by flow cytometry.

Donors were under 40 systemically healthy Caucasian individuals from Russia aged 6 to 90 years. About 10 milliliters of peripheral blood were collected from each donor into EDTA-treated Vacutainer tubes. Ficoll-Paque density-gradient centrifugation was used to isolate PBMCs, with at least 7 million obtained per sample. Trizol reagent was used to extract total RNA from the PBMCs, yielding at least 5 micrograms per sample. Naive CD45RAhigh/CD27high T cell percentages were measured by flow cytometry on a PBMC aliquot from every donor. These same records also appear under a second study, on T cells of mothers and their children. The second study's paper adds: Nine systemically healthy Caucasian individuals served as donors, namely three mothers together with their six children. cDNA synthesis consumed the entire amount of extracted RNA, loaded at about 1.5 ug RNA in each 15 ul reaction. In the second PCR, sample barcodes and 2-4 random nucleotides were introduced via the M1S primer. Over 8.5 million TCR beta CDR3 reads came from each mother, compared with millions of reads from each child. Thymic selection similarly shapes TCR recombination output in related and unrelated pairs, with minor effect from inherited differences. Normalized repertoire overlap in related mother-child pairs was always slightly higher than in unrelated mother-child pairs, but the difference was never significant. No persistent microchimeric T cell clones were found, with a detection sensitivity of around 100 clones per million clonotypes. Deep NGS was used in the study to compare the TCR beta repertoires of mothers and children and to look for features that separate related mother-child pairs from unrelated individuals. The mean age was about 40 +/- 4 years for the mothers and about 10 +/- 4 years for the children. Libraries were sequenced on Illumina HiSeq 2000 with 100+100 nt paired-end reads after adapter ligation with NEBNext reagents. To avoid cross-contamination, the mother libraries and the child libraries were prepared a month apart and sequenced in separate runs. For each donor, somewhere between roughly 500,000 and 2,300,000 distinct TCR beta clonotypes were identified. Naive TCR beta clonotypes were estimated from low-frequency clonotypes matched to each donor's FACS-determined naive share, without sorting.

The rearranged chain carries TRBV29-1 and TRBJ1-2; 5 matching bases give a weak D call of TRBD1. Source material: blood. The TCR sequence derives from a boy younger than 18 in good health. The CDR3 is CSVEDGAATARNYGYTF. The nucleotide sequence is given as TGCAGCGTTGAAGATGGGGCGGCGACAGCGCGGAACTATGGCTACACCTTC.